These 26 T cell receptor beta chains were sequenced from one sample in a study of Graves' ophthalmopathy and Graves' hyperthyroidism. Researchers took RNA transcripts and amplified TCR beta CDR3 regions from them. The authors performed first-round RT-PCR with HTBI primers and then a second-round multiplex PCR. TCRdb called the multiplex PCR reads again in MiXCR, with one record for every CDR3 protein. The sample lists 400,000 to 500,000 distinct CDR3 sequences; roughly 20% were seen once. The sample was peripheral blood. These receptor sequences come from a woman in her late teens or twenties with stable Graves' hyperthyroidism.

Ten or more counts support this clonotype. The J gene is TRBJ1-1, the V gene TRBV27, with D perhaps TRBD1 (5 bases). This CDR3 is built from 11 residues. Germline V gives CDR1 MNHEY, CDR2 SMNVEV (reference sequence). V lost 4 bases and J lost 7, with 7 bases in between. CDR3 in amino acids: CASSSRVEAFF. CDR3 DNA sequence: TGTGCCAGCAGTTCCAGGGTTGAAGCTTTCTTT.

Ten or more counts support this clonotype. The gene calls are TRBV28 and TRBJ2-7; 8 bases line up with TRBD2. Germline-derived CDR1 and CDR2 are MDHEN and SYDVKM. V lost 2 bases and J lost 4; bases outside the gene matches: 7. CDR3 length: 15 amino acids. The CDR3 reads CASSLHSGSRYEQYF. CDR3 coding DNA: TGTGCCAGCAGTTTACACAGCGGGAGTCGGTACGAGCAGTACTTC.

The J gene is TRBJ1-1, the V gene TRBV5-1; D uncertain. V was shortened by 4 bases and J by 0 bases, with 13 bases between the two germline ends. The CDR3 is made up of 15 amino acids. CDR1 and CDR2 (germline): SGHRS, YFSETQ. CDR3 in amino acids: CASSPYTNMNTEAFF. Here the CDR3 DNA reads TGCGCCAGCAGCCCATACACTAACATGAACACTGAAGCTTTCTTT.

This clonotype has at least ten counts. The chain has TRBV6-1 and TRBJ2-2; D remains unclear. The CDR3 has 17 residues. Germline lookup yields CDR1 MNHNS and CDR2 SASEGT. The V end was cut by 1 base, the J end by 1 base, with 13 bases between. The chain's CDR3 is CASSEGAWAGNTGELFF. Here the CDR3 DNA reads TGTGCCAGCAGTGAAGGTGCTTGGGCCGGGAACACCGGGGAGCTGTTTTTT.

The rearrangement joins TRBV7-2 to TRBJ1-5, with 9 bases aligning to TRBD1. Germline CDR1 is SGHTA and CDR2 is FQGNSA. The CDR3 covers 18 residues. Unmatched junction bases numbered 9, after V lost 1 base and J lost 2 bases. CDR3 DNA: TGTGCCAGCAGCTTAGTGCCGGGACAGGGTGGATGCAATCAGCCCCAGCATTTT. Translating it yields CASSLVPGQGGCNQPQHF.

This clonotype was observed many times. The chain links TRBV6-2 or TRBV6-3 to TRBJ1-2; 8 bases line up with TRBD1. The CDR3 is 18 amino acids. J was trimmed by 2 bases and V by 2 bases; bases with no gene match: 13. CDR1 is MNHEY and CDR2 is SVGEGT in the germline V gene. CDR3 region: CASSYTIIQGVTNYGYTF. The CDR3 region has the DNA TGTGCCAGCAGTTACACTATAATACAGGGGGTAACCAACTATGGCTACACCTTC.

With regard to this clonotype: This may be a read error: a much more frequent sequence differs by one nucleotide. The V gene is TRBV20-1, the J gene TRBJ2-2; possible D gene TRBD2, 5 bases. The CDR3 sequence is 13 residues long. CDR1 is DFQATT and CDR2 is SNEGSKA in the germline V gene (reference sequence). The CDR3 region is CSARGRESGELCF. The CDR3 DNA sequence: TGCAGTGCTAGAGGCCGAGAATCCGGGGAGCTGTGTTTT.

The chain combines TRBV6-1 with TRBJ2-7, with no clear D. CDR1 and CDR2 (germline): MNHNS, SASEGT. The germline V and J ends were trimmed by 2 bases and 3 bases, with 11 bases remaining between them. The CDR3 runs 14 residues. CDR3 protein: CASSEPPRVYEQYF. The CDR3 DNA reads as TGTGCCAGCAGTGAACCACCACGGGTCTACGAGCAGTACTTC.

This clonotype has more than one count but fewer than ten. V usage is TRBV5-1 and J usage is TRBJ2-7; D is possibly TRBD2 (6 bases). V was pared by 4 bases and J by 0 bases, with 20 bases between. The CDR3 sequence is 17 residues long. From germline, CDR1 is SGHRS and CDR2 YFSETQ. CDR3 region: CASSPGVATAASYEQYF. DNA for the CDR3: TGCGCCAGCAGCCCGGGGGTGGCAACAGCAGCCTCCTACGAGCAGTACTTC.

The chain has TRBV19 and TRBJ2-7; D perhaps matches TRBD1 (6 bases). V shed 6 bases and J shed 0 bases, with 9 bases lying between them. This CDR3 spans 13 amino acids. Looked up from germline, CDR1 is LNHDA and CDR2 is SQIVND (reference sequence). The DNA of the CDR3 is TGTGCCAGTAGGCGACAGGACTCCTACGAGCAGTACTTC. Its translation: CASRRQDSYEQYF.

The chain employs TRBV7-2 and TRBJ1-2; 8 nucleotides match TRBD1. The CDR3 length is 14 residues. J was trimmed by 8 bases and V by 5 bases; bases with no gene match: 10. Germline-derived CDR1 and CDR2 are SGHTA and FQGNSA. CDR3 bases: TGTGCCAGCAGCGAATTGACAGGGGTGACCGGCTACACCTTC. The encoded protein is CASSELTGVTGYTF. The full variable domain, with the rest looked up from reference TRBV7-2 and TRBJ1-2, is GAGVSQSPSNKVTEKGKDVELRCDPISGHTALYWYRQSLGQGLEFLIYFQGNSAPDKSGLPSDRFSAERTGGSVSTLTIQRTQQEDSAVYLCASSELTGVTGYTFGSGTRLTVV.

Ten or more counts support this clonotype. Lacking the conserved final phenylalanine or tryptophan, this CDR3 likely reflects a read error. The J gene is TRBJ2-7, the V gene TRBV5-6, with TRBD1 matching over 9 bases. V lost 1 base to trimming and J lost 3 bases; unmatched junction nucleotides: 5. The CDR3 loop spans 15 amino acids. Germline CDR1 reads SGHDT; CDR2 reads YYEEEE. CDR3 nucleotide sequence: TGTGCCAGCAGCTTGTCGGGACAGGGCTTCTACGAGCAGTACCTC. The encoded protein is CASSLSGQGFYEQYL.

This clonotype was recorded at least ten times. No conserved phenylalanine or tryptophan is present at the end of the CDR3, so a read error is the likely explanation. The V and J genes are TRBV6-5 and TRBJ2-5; 10 bases match TRBD2. The CDR3 runs 17 residues. Germline V lookup: CDR1 MNHEY, CDR2 SVGAGI. V trimming: 0 bases; J trimming: 2 bases; junction bases outside the gene matches: 6. The DNA of the CDR3 is TGTGCCAGCAGTTACTCATTGAGCGGGAGGGTTCAAGAGACCCAGTACCTC. It encodes CASSYSLSGRVQETQYL.

This clonotype was counted many times. The chain joins TRBV19 to TRBJ1-1, with unresolved D. The CDR3 has 15 residues. Trimming pared 3 bases from V and 4 bases from J, leaving 15 bases between. Germline V gene data show CDR1 as LNHDA and CDR2 as SQIVND (reference sequence). For the CDR3, the DNA is TGTGCCAGTAGTATTTGGATAGGGTTGGGCACTGAAGCTTTCTTT. It is translated as CASSIWIGLGTEAFF. The full variable domain, in which reference TRBV19 and TRBJ1-1 provide the parts outside the CDR3, is DGGITQSPKYLFRKEGQNVTLSCEQNLNHDAMYWYRQDPGQGLRLIYYSQIVNDFQKGDIAEGYSVSREKKESFPLTVTSAQKNPTAFYLCASSIWIGLGTEAFFGQGTRLTVV.

This clonotype has at least ten counts. The rearrangement links TRBV7-9 to TRBJ2-7; possible D gene TRBD2, 6 bases. V gave up 4 bases and J gave up 5 bases, with 12 bases separating them. The CDR3 is made up of 13 amino acids. The germline CDR1 and CDR2 sequences are SEHNR and FQNEAQ (reference sequence). CDR3 in amino acids: CASSWAGRNEQYF. The CDR3 coding sequence is TGTGCCAGCAGCTGGGCGGGGCGCAACGAGCAGTACTTC. Complete variable domain (other parts from reference TRBV7-9 and TRBJ2-7): DTGVSQNPRHKITKRGQNVTFRCDPISEHNRLYWYRQTLGQGPEFLTYFQNEAQLEKSRLLSDRFSAERPKGSFSTLEIQRTEQGDSAMYLCASSWAGRNEQYFGPGTRLTVT.

The chain's CDR3 is CASSGFSNQPQHF. The CDR3 DNA reads TGTGCCAGCAGTGGGTTCAGCAATCAGCCCCAGCATTTT. V usage is TRBV6-1 and J usage is TRBJ1-5; D is undetermined. CDR1 and CDR2 from the germline V gene are MNHNS and SASEGT. The ends were cut back, 4 bases at V and 1 base at J, with 5 bases in the middle. The CDR3 has 13 amino acids.

This clonotype came up many times. The chain carries TRBV28 and TRBJ2-7; 8 bases line up with TRBD1. This CDR3 contains 14 residues. V was clipped by 6 bases and J by 6 bases; unmatched bases: 10. Per germline, CDR1 MDHEN and CDR2 SYDVKM. CDR3 region: CASRPTGQVGEQYF. In DNA form, the CDR3 reads TGTGCCAGCAGGCCTACGGGACAGGTCGGCGAGCAGTACTTC.

Notes on this clonotype: A much more abundant neighbour one base away suggests this may be a read error. Without the conserved terminal phenylalanine or tryptophan, this CDR3 likely stems from a read error. This sequence joins TRBV11-2 and TRBJ1-3, with D possibly matching TRBD1 (6 bases). Germline V gene sequence: CDR1 SGHAT, CDR2 FQNNGV. This CDR3 spans 15 amino acids. V was trimmed by 5 bases and J by 0 bases, leaving 11 bases between them. The CDR3 loop is CASSPGVSSGNTIYV. The CDR3 coding sequence is TGTGCCAGCAGCCCAGGGGTGTCCTCTGGAAACACCATATATGTT.

This clonotype was counted ten times or more. This chain connects TRBV7-3 to TRBJ2-7; D ambiguous. Trimming shortened V by 6 bases and J by 1 base, and 10 bases separated the two germline ends. The V gene's germline CDR1 is SGHTA and CDR2 FQGTGA. This CDR3 region has 13 residues. The CDR3 DNA reads as TGTGCCAGCAGAGCTCTCAGGTCCTACGAGCAGTACTTC. Its protein is CASRALRSYEQYF.

This clonotype has just a few counts. V and J are TRBV27 and TRBJ1-2; 7 nucleotides agree with TRBD1. The V segment lost 8 bases and the J segment 8 bases; nucleotides outside the gene matches: 5. Germline V gives CDR1 MNHEY, CDR2 SMNVEV (reference sequence). This CDR3 has 11 amino acids. This chain's CDR3 is CASGTAAGYTF. The CDR3 DNA reads as TGTGCCAGCGGGACAGCCGCGGGCTACACCTTC.

At least ten counts were recorded for this clonotype. This chain uses TRBV12-3 or TRBV12-4 with TRBJ1-3, with D uncertain. The CDR3 contains 14 residues. V shed 3 bases and J shed 4 bases, with 10 bases lying between them. The DNA of the CDR3 is TGTGCCAGCAGTTTGCGAACAGACGGAAACACCATATATTTT. This codes for CASSLRTDGNTIYF.

Many counts were recorded for this clonotype. V gene TRBV9 combines with J gene TRBJ2-7, with 9 bases aligning to TRBD2. Germline V gene data show CDR1 as SGDLS and CDR2 as YYNGEE. V dropped 0 bases and J dropped 5; count of bases not matched to a gene: 6. The length of the CDR3 is 15 residues. This CDR3 is CASSVGSGRRDEQYF. In DNA form, the CDR3 reads TGTGCCAGCAGCGTAGGGAGCGGGAGGAGGGACGAGCAGTACTTC.

The J gene is TRBJ2-7, the V gene TRBV20-1, with 9 bases that match TRBD1. Trimming removed 2 bases from V and 6 bases from J; junction bases left unmatched: 8. The CDR3 runs 14 residues. Germline-derived CDR1 and CDR2 are DFQATT and SNEGSKA (reference sequence). The CDR3 protein is CSARPFRDRAEQYF. CDR3 bases: TGCAGTGCTAGACCCTTCAGGGACAGGGCCGAGCAGTACTTC.

This clonotype was found many times. This chain connects TRBV7-2 to TRBJ2-7, with D possibly being TRBD2 (6 bases). CDR1 is SGHTA and CDR2 is FQGNSA in the germline V gene. Trimming left V 2 bases short and J 6 bases short, with 14 bases between. The CDR3 consists of 14 residues. The CDR3 region has the DNA TGTGCCAGCAGCTTACTGCCGGGAGCTGGCGAGCAGTACTTC. Its protein product is CASSLLPGAGEQYF.

This clonotype was detected many times. The chain employs TRBV6-1 and TRBJ1-5, with unresolved D. The V gene lost 4 bases and the J gene lost 0 bases, with 19 bases spanning the gap. The CDR3 is made up of 18 amino acids. The V gene's germline CDR1 is MNHNS and CDR2 SASEGT. The CDR3 nucleotides read TGTGCCAGCAGTGCCCCACCGGCCGGCGGGGATAGCAATCAGCCCCAGCATTTT. This codes for CASSAPPAGGDSNQPQHF.

This clonotype occurred many times. J is TRBJ1-2 and V is TRBV20-1; TRBD1 matches at 10 bases. The germline gives CDR1 DFQATT, CDR2 SNEGSKA (reference sequence). This CDR3 comprises 12 residues. V lost 7 bases and J lost 8; bases outside the gene matches: 7. The CDR3 nucleotides are TGCAGTGTGGGGACAGGGGTTAAGGGCTACACCTTC. This translates into CSVGTGVKGYTF.